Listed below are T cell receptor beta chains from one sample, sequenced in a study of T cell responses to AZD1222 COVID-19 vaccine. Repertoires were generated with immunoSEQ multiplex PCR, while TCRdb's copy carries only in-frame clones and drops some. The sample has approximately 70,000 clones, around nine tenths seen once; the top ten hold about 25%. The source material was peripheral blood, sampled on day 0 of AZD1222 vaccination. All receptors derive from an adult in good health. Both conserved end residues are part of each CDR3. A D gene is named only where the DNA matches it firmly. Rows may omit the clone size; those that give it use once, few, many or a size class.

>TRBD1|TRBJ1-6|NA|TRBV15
TGTGCCACCAGCAGAGGACAGGGGGGATCACCCCTCCACTTT
CATSRGQGGSPLHF
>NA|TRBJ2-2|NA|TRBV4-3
TGCGCCAGCAGCCAAGATGGAGTGACCGGGGAGCTGTTTTTT
CASSQDGVTGELFF
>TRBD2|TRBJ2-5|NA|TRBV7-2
TGTGCCAGCAGCTTAGGCGGGAGGGAGACCCAGTACTTC
CASSLGGRETQYF
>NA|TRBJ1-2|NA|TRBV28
TGTGCCAGCAGTTCAGCCTTGGGCAGGGTCGAGGGCTACACCTTC
CASSSALGRVEGYTF
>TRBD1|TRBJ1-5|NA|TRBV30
TGTGCCTGGGGGGACAGTCTCAATCAGCCCCAGCATTTT
CAWGDSLNQPQHF
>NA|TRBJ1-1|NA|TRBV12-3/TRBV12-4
TGTGCCAGCAGTTTACAGGTTAACACTGAAGCTTTCTTT
CASSLQVNTEAFF
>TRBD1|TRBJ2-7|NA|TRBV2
TGTGCCAGCAGTGAACGACAGGGTTACGAGCAGTACTTC
CASSERQGYEQYF
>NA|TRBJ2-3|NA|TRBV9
TGTGCCAGCAGCCCCGGGGGACGCACAGATACGCAGTATTTT
CASSPGGRTDTQYF
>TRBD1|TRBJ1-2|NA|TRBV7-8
TGTGCCAGCAGCTTAGGGACAGGGGACTATGGCTACACCTTC
CASSLGTGDYGYTF
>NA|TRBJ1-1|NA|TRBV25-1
TGTGCCAGCAGTGATTGGGGGAACACTGAAGCTTTCTTT
CASSDWGNTEAFF
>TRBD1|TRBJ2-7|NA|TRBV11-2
TGTGCCAGCAGCTTAGAGGGACAGGGGTTCTACGAGCAGTACTTC
CASSLEGQGFYEQYF
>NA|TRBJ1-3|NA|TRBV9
TGTGCCAGCAGCGTCCCCCGACAGGTGGGAAACACCATATATTTT
CASSVPRQVGNTIYF
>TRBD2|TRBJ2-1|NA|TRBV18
TGTGCCAGCTCACCAACTAGCGGGGCGAATGAGCAGTTCTTC
CASSPTSGANEQFF
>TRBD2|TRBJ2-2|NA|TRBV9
TGTGCCAGCAGCGTAGTCGGGGGGTCGACCACCGGGGAGCTGTTTTTT
CASSVVGGSTTGELFF
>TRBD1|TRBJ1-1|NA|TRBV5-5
TGTGCCAGCAGCTTGACAGGGGGAGGGTATACTGAAGCTTTCTTT
CASSLTGGGYTEAFF
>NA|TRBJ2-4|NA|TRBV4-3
TGCGCCAGCAGCCAGGACTGGCAGGGTGCCAAAAACATTCAGTACTTC
CASSQDWQGAKNIQYF
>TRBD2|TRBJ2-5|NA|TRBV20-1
TGCAGTGCTAGTGTAACTAGCGGAACTCGCGAGACCCAGTACTTC
CSASVTSGTRETQYF
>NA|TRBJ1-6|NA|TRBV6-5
TGTGCCAGCAGACGGGACGCCCTTAATTCACCCCTCCACTTT
CASRRDALNSPLHF
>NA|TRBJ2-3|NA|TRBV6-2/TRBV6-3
TGTGCCAGCAGCTTCCGGGAACCTAGCACAGATACGCAGTATTTT
CASSFREPSTDTQYF
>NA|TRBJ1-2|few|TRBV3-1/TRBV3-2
TGTGCCAGCAGCCTCACGCAGAGAGAGAGTGGCTACACCTTC
CASSLTQRESGYTF
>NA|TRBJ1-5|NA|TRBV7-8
TGTGCCAGCAGCTTAGCAGGACTGGGCAATCAGCCCCAGCATTTT
CASSLAGLGNQPQHF
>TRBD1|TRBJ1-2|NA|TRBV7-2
TGTGCCAGCAGCTCACACCCGGGACAGGGGGCGAATGGCTACACCTTC
CASSSHPGQGANGYTF
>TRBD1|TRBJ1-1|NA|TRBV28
TGTGCCAGTACCAGGGGGGGCTCAGGGACTGAAGCTTTCTTT
CASTRGGSGTEAFF
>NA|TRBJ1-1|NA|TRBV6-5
TGTGCCAGCAGTAAGGACAGTGAAGCTTTCTTT
CASSKDSEAFF
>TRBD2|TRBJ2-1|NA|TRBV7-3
TGTGCCAGCAGCGGGACTAGCGGGGATGGTGAGCAGTTCTTC
CASSGTSGDGEQFF
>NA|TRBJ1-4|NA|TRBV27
TGTGCCAGCAGTTTAGGCAGGGCGGGGGAAAAACTGTTTTTT
CASSLGRAGEKLFF
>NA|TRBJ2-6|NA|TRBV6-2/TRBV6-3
TGTGCCAGCAGTTACTCGAGCTCTGGGGCCAACGTCCTGACTTTC
CASSYSSSGANVLTF
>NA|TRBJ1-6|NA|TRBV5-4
TGTGCCAGCAGCTTGAATCCGACAGGCCTTAATTCACCCCTCCACTTT
CASSLNPTGLNSPLHF
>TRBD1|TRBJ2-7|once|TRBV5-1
TGCGCCAGCAGCCAGGGGGCGCAAGAGCAGTACTTC
CASSQGAQEQYF
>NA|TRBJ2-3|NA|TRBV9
TGTGCCAGCAGCGTCGGGGGTATCGATACGCAGTATTTT
CASSVGGIDTQYF
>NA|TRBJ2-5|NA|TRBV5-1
TGCGCCAGCAGCTTGGTTAGTCCCGAGACCCAGTACTTC
CASSLVSPETQYF
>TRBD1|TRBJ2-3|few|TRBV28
TGTGCCAGCAGTTTAAACAGGGGGCACACAGATACGCAGTATTTT
CASSLNRGHTDTQYF
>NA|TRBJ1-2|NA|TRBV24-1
TGTGCCACCAGTGACGCGACAGGTCCCTATGGCTACACCTTC
CATSDATGPYGYTF
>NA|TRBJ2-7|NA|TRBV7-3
TGTGCCAGCAGCTCCTTTCCCCCTTCCCACAGGTCCTACGAGCAGTACTTC
CASSSFPPSHRSYEQYF
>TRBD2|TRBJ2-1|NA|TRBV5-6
TGTGCCAGCAGCCTAGGGACTACCTACAATGAGCAGTTCTTC
CASSLGTTYNEQFF
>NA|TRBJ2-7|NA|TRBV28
TGTGCCAGCAGTTTGACAGCCTACGAGCAGTACTTC
CASSLTAYEQYF
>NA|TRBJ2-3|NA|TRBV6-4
TGTGCCAGCAGGGTTTCGGGGACAGATACGCAGTATTTT
CASRVSGTDTQYF
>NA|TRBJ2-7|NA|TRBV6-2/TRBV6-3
TGTGCCAGCAGTTACTCGGCTAGGTCCTACGAGCAGTACTTC
CASSYSARSYEQYF
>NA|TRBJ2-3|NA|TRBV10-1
TGCGCCAGCAGTGCCCGGGACCCCGGCACAGATACGCAGTATTTT
CASSARDPGTDTQYF
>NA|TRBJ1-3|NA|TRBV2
TGTGCCAGCAGGGTCCCCCGCTCTGGAAACACCATATATTTT
CASRVPRSGNTIYF
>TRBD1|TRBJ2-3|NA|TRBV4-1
TGCGCCAGCAGCCAAGACGGGACAGGGGGCTCAGATACGCAGTATTTT
CASSQDGTGGSDTQYF
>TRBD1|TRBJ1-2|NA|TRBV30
TGTGCCTGGAGTCGGACAGGCCGGGCCCCGATATATGGCTACACCTTC
CAWSRTGRAPIYGYTF
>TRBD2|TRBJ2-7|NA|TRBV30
TGTGGGGCTAGCGGGGGTGACGAGCAGTACTTC
CGASGGDEQYF
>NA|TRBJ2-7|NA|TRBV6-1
TGTGCCAGCAGTGTCAACCCCCCCTGGACACTTCGCTACGAGCAGTACTTC
CASSVNPPWTLRYEQYF
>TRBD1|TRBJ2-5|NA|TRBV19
TGTGCCAGTAGTATAGGAGAACAGGGGCGCGTCTCCCAGTACTTC
CASSIGEQGRVSQYF
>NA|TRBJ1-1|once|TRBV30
TGTGCCTGGAGTGTACTACTGGGGGCTGAAGCTTTCTTT
CAWSVLLGAEAFF
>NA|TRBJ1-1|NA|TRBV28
TGTGCCAGCTTACCGACAGTGAACACTGAAGCTTTCTTT
CASLPTVNTEAFF
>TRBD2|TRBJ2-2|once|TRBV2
TGTGCCAGCAGGGGAGGGCAAAACACCGGGGAGCTGTTTTTT
CASRGGQNTGELFF
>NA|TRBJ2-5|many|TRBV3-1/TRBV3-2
TGTGCCAGCAGCCAATCTAGCTTTGGAGAGACCCAGTACTTC
CASSQSSFGETQYF
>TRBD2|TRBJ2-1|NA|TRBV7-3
TGTGCCAGCAGCTCCAGCGGGGGATCAAACAATGAGCAGTTCTTC
CASSSSGGSNNEQFF
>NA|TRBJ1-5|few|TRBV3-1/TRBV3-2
TGTGCCAGCAGCCAAGCGTTAAATCAGCCCCAGCATTTT
CASSQALNQPQHF
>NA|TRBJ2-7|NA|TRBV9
TGTGCCAGCAGCGTCCGAGACGGAGCTAATGCCTACGAGCAGTACTTC
CASSVRDGANAYEQYF
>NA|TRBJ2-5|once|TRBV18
TGTGCCAGCTCACCCCGTGGAGGGGGGGCCTGGGAGACCCAGTACTTC
CASSPRGGGAWETQYF
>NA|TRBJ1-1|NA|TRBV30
TGTGCCTGGAGTATCGAGTCTTACACTGAAGCTTTCTTT
CAWSIESYTEAFF
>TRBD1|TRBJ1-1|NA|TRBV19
TGTGCCAGTAGTCAGGGGGCAACTGAAGCTTTCTTT
CASSQGATEAFF
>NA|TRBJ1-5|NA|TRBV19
TGTGCCAGTAGTATAGACGGAGTGGGGCCCCAGCATTTT
CASSIDGVGPQHF
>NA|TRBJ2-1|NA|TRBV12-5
TGTGCTAGTGGTTTGGTCGTCTCTAGGATCAACCACAATGAGCAGTTCTTC
CASGLVVSRINHNEQFF